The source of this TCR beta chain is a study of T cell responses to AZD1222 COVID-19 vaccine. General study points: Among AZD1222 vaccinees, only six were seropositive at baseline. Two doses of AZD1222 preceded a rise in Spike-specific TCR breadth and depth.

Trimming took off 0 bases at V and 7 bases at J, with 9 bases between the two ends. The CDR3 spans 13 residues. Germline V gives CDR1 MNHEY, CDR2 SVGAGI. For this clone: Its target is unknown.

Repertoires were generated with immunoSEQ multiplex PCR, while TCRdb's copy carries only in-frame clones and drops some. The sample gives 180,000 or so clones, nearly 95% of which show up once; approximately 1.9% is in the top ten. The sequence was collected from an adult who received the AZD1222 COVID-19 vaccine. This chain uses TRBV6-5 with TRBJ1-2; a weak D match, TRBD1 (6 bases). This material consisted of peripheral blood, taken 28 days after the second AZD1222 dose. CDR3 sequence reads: CASSYSPGVGYTF. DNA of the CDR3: TGTGCCAGCAGTTACTCGCCAGGGGTTGGCTACACCTTC.